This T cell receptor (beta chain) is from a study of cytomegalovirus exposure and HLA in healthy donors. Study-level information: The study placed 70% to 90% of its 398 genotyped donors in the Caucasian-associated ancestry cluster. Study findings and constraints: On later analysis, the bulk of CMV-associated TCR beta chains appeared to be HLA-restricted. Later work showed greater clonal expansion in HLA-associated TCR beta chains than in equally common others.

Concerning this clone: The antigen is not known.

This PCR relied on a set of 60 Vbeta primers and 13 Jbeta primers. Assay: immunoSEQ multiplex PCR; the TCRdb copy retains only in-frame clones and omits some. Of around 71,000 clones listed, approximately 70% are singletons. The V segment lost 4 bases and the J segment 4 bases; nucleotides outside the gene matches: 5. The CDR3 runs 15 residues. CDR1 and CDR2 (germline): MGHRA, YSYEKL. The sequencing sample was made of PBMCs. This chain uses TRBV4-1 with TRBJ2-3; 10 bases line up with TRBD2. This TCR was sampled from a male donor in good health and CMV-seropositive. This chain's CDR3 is CASSLRTSGSDTQYF. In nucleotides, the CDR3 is TGCGCCAGCAGCCTCCGGACTAGCGGCTCAGATACGCAGTATTTT.